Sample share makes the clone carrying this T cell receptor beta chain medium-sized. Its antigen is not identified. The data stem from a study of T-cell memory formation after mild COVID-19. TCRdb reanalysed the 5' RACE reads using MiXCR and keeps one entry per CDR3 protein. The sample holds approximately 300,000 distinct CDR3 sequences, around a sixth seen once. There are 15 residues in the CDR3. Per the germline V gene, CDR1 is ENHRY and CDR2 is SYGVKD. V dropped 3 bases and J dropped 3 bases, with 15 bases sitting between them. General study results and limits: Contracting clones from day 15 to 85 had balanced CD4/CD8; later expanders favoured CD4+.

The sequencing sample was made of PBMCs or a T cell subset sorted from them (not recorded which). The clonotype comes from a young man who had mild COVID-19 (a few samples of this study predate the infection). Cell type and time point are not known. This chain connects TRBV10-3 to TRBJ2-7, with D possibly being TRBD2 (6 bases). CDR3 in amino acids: CAISDPGLPNYEQYF. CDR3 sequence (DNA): TGTGCCATCAGTGACCCGGGACTTCCTAACTACGAGCAGTACTTC.